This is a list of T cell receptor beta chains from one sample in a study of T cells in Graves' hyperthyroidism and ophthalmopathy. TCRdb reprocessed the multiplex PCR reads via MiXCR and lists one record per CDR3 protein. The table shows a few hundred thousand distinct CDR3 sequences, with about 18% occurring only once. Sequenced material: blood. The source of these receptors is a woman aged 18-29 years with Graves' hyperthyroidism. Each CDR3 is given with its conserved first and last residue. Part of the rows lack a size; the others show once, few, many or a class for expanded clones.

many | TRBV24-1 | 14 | CATSEASSNQPQHF
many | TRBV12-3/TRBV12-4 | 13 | CATRTGGFTEAFF
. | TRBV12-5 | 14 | CASGPGQGTQPQHF
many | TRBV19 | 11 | CATKPGQPQHF
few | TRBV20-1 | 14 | CSARYQNPLYEQYF
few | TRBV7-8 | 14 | CASSDVKSNQPQHF
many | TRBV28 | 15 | CASSRPVEFGNTIYF
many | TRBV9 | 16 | CASSVGEGRGRETQYF
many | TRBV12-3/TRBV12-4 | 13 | CASSPDRSGGYTF
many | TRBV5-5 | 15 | CASSLDRVYAGELFF
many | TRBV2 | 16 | CASSEAGRWGNQPQHF
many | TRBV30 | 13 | CAWSDTGAFEAFF
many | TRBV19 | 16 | CASSIAGQVGEETQYF
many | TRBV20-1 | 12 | CSALQGDQPQHF
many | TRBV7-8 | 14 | CASSLDLSGTGQYF
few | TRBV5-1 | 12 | CASSLVGGGYTF
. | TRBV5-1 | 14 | CASSGDSPGTEAFF
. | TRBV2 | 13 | CASGGTLNTEAFF
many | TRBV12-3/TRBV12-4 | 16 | CASSLSWPTRQAEAFF
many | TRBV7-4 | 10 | CASRGPEQYF
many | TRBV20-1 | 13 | CSARGHYEIEQYF
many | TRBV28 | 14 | CASSPGGAGYEQYF
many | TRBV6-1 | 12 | CATIRVKETQYF
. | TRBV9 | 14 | CASSVRGGGETQYF
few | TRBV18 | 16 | CASSPLSGNRDMGYTF
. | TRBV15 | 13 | CATSRIPGEEQYF
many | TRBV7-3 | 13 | CASSIDSRYGYTF
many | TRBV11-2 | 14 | CASSLEERTGELFF
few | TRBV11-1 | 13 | CASSLEVGVGYTF
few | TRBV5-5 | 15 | CASSLDSYSNQPQHF
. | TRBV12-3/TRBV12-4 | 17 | CASRTQTPRGRGETQYF
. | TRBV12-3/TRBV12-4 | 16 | CASTGTGESGTGELFF
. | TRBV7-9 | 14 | CASSLAGTSCEQYF
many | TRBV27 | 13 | CASSLNQDSPLHF
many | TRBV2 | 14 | CASRETGMSPGYTF
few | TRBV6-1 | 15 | CASSEWDRVNTEAFF
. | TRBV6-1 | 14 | CASSAYLGANVLTF
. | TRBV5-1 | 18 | CASSLAYGGQVMNTEAFF
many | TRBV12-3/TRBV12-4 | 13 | CASSLILNTEAFF
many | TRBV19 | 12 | CASSTTGSEAFF
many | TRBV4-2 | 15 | CASSQEGTEVGELFF